The next 14 T cell receptor beta chains were all read from a single sample in a study of early T cells in non-severe SARS-CoV-2 infection. TCRdb redid the calling of the 5' RACE reads with MiXCR, one entry per CDR3 protein. The sample has 80,000 to 100,000 distinct CDR3 sequences; 9.5% to 12% are singletons. This sample comprised whole blood, obtained at baseline. These receptors originate from an adult who was a healthcare worker with PCR-confirmed SARS-CoV-2 infection or an uninfected control (not recorded which).

This clonotype was counted between two and nine times. V is TRBV7-2 and J is TRBJ2-7, with TRBD2 matching over 9 bases. Looked up from germline, CDR1 is SGHTA and CDR2 is FQGNSA. J was trimmed by 2 bases and V by 3 bases; bases with no gene match: 5. The CDR3 covers 15 residues. The chain's CDR3 is CASSFGREGPYEQYF. The CDR3 region has the DNA TGTGCCAGCAGCTTCGGGCGGGAGGGCCCCTACGAGCAGTACTTC.

This clonotype was detected a few times. The V call is TRBV5-1, the J call TRBJ2-7; D perhaps matches TRBD2 (5 bases). V lost 1 base to trimming and J lost 6 bases, with 17 bases between them. The CDR3 loop spans 15 amino acids. In germline, CDR1 is SGHRS, CDR2 YFSETQ. CDR3: CASSLSAASQVEQYF. CDR3 sequence (DNA): TGCGCCAGCAGCTTGTCAGCGGCCAGCCAGGTCGAGCAGTACTTC.

This clonotype has ten or more counts. The V gene is TRBV19, the J gene TRBJ1-2, with D possibly being TRBD1 (5 bases). The V gene lost 6 bases and the J gene lost 5 bases, with 19 bases spanning the gap. The CDR3 is 15 residues long. Germline loops: CDR1 LNHDA, CDR2 SQIVND (reference sequence). CDR3 sequence (DNA): TGTGCCAGTAGCCCATCCAAAGGGGTGCAGTATGGCTACACCTTC. It is translated as CASSPSKGVQYGYTF.

The sample holds many counts of this clonotype. The chain has TRBV7-9 and TRBJ2-1, with D unclear. V was clipped by 4 bases and J by 2 bases, with 9 bases between them. This CDR3 has 14 residues. CDR1 and CDR2 from the germline V gene are SEHNR and FQNEAQ (reference sequence). CDR3: CASSYLPPYNEQFF. The CDR3 coding sequence is TGTGCCAGCAGCTACTTGCCGCCCTACAATGAGCAGTTCTTC.

The chain recombines TRBV11-2 with TRBJ1-3; TRBD1 agrees at 7 bases. Germline V CDR1 and CDR2: SGHAT, FQNNGV. CDR3 length: 13 amino acids. The junction had 2 bases not matched to a gene; V was cut back by 5 bases and J by 4 bases. In nucleotides, the CDR3 is TGTGCCAGCAGCGTGGACAGGGGAAACACCATATATTTT. Its protein is CASSVDRGNTIYF.

The chain uses TRBV5-1 and TRBJ1-5, with D maybe TRBD1 (5 bases). This CDR3 is built from 15 residues. The V end was cut by 1 base, the J end by 6 bases, with 14 bases between. Per the germline V gene, CDR1 is SGHRS and CDR2 is YFSETQ. This CDR3 reads CASSLYPGRGQPQHF. The CDR3 nucleotides read TGCGCCAGCAGCTTGTACCCCGGGAGGGGTCAGCCCCAGCATTTT. The full variable domain, in which reference TRBV5-1 and TRBJ1-5 provide the parts outside the CDR3, is KAGVTQTPRYLIKTRGQQVTLSCSPISGHRSVSWYQQTPGQGLQFLFEYFSETQRNKGNFPGRFSGRQFSNSRSEMNVSTLELGDSALYLCASSLYPGRGQPQHFGDGTRLSIL.

This clonotype turned up a few times. The chain joins TRBV4-2 to TRBJ1-3; the D is unclear. V gave up 1 base and J gave up 4 bases, with 8 bases separating them. Germline loops: CDR1 LGHNA, CDR2 YNFKEQ. CDR3 length: 14 residues. The CDR3 region is CASSQVRGGNTIYF. The CDR3 nucleotides are TGTGCCAGCAGCCAAGTGCGGGGAGGAAACACCATATATTTT.

This chain uses TRBV20-1 with TRBJ2-1; the D gene is possibly TRBD2 (6 bases). The CDR3 length is 15 residues. CDR1 and CDR2 (germline): DFQATT, SNEGSKA (reference sequence). V lost 6 bases to trimming and J lost 6 bases, with 21 bases between them. CDR3 protein: CSASDAGTLSNEQFF. CDR3 in DNA: TGCAGTGCCTCGGATGCGGGGACCCTCAGCAATGAGCAGTTCTTC.

This clonotype was counted a few times. The V call is TRBV19, the J call TRBJ2-7; TRBD1 agrees at 12 bases. The CDR3 sequence is 15 residues long. Germline CDR1 reads LNHDA; CDR2 reads SQIVND (reference sequence). Trimming took 7 bases from V and 6 from J; bases not matched to a gene: 10. CDR3 nucleotides: TGTGCCAGTACCCTCACCGGGACAGGGGGCTCCGAGCAGTACTTC. Translation gives CASTLTGTGGSEQYF. The full variable domain, its missing parts supplied by reference TRBV19 and TRBJ2-7, is DGGITQSPKYLFRKEGQNVTLSCEQNLNHDAMYWYRQDPGQGLRLIYYSQIVNDFQKGDIAEGYSVSREKKESFPLTVTSAQKNPTAFYLCASTLTGTGGSEQYFGPGTRLTVT.

This clonotype was counted a few times. This chain uses TRBV2 with TRBJ1-6; unclear D gene. The germline V and J ends were trimmed by 6 bases and 12 bases, with 18 bases remaining between them. Per germline, CDR1 SNHLY and CDR2 FYNNEI. The CDR3 runs to 14 residues. This CDR3 reads CASRNDGPMGPLHF. CDR3 sequence (DNA): TGTGCCAGCAGAAATGACGGTCCGATGGGACCCCTCCACTTT.

This clonotype turned up a few times. The V and J genes are TRBV5-8 and TRBJ2-4; perhaps TRBD2 as D (5 bases). With 4 bases removed from V and 7 bases from J, the gap between germline ends came to 15 bases. The CDR3 covers 14 residues. The germline gives CDR1 SGHTS, CDR2 YDEGEE. CDR3 bases: TGTGCCAGCAGCCAGCGGACCCTTTGGAACATTCAGTACTTC. Translating gives CASSQRTLWNIQYF.

This clonotype showed up just a few times. The chain couples TRBV3-1 to TRBJ1-4; the D is unclear. This CDR3 contains 13 residues. The ends were cut back, 2 bases at V and 5 bases at J, with 6 bases in the middle. In germline, CDR1 is LGHDT, CDR2 YNNKEL (reference sequence). The CDR3 sequence: CASSQWENEKLFF. The CDR3 nucleotides are TGTGCCAGCAGCCAATGGGAGAATGAAAAACTGTTTTTT.

This clonotype came up a few times. J is TRBJ2-7 and V is TRBV20-1, with 10 bases matching TRBD2. Germline loops: CDR1 DFQATT, CDR2 SNEGSKA (reference sequence). The CDR3 runs 15 residues. Trimming removed 0 bases from V and 5 bases from J; junction bases left unmatched: 7. The CDR3 region is CSARDYSGGAHEQYF. In nucleotides, the CDR3 is TGCAGTGCTAGAGATTACAGCGGGGGGGCCCACGAGCAGTACTTC.

This clonotype was seen a handful of times. The rearrangement joins TRBV25-1 to TRBJ2-7, with D possibly TRBD2 on 6 matching bases. In germline, CDR1 is MGHDK, CDR2 SYGVNS. CDR3 length: 13 residues. The germline V and J ends were trimmed by 6 bases and 4 bases, with 13 bases remaining between them. The CDR3 here is CASSRGIGYEQYF. DNA for the CDR3: TGTGCCAGCAGCCGGGGGATAGGTTACGAGCAGTACTTC.